The 2 T cell receptor beta chains in this list originate from one sample, sequenced in a study of PD-1 blockade in mismatch repair-deficient tumors. Using immunoSEQ multiplex PCR, the repertoire was profiled, and TCRdb retains in-frame clones only, with some absent. The table records more than 85,000 clones, 82% of them present only once. Material: peripheral blood, obtained approximately 35 weeks after starting pembrolizumab. Every receptor here comes from an adult with mismatch repair-deficient cancer.

The rearrangement joins TRBV30 to TRBJ2-1; D might be TRBD2 (5 bases). Trimming pared 0 bases from V and 6 bases from J, leaving 12 bases between. The CDR3 loop spans 14 amino acids. CDR1 GTSNPN and CDR2 SVGIG come from the germline V gene (reference sequence). CDR3 amino acids: CAWSVTLEGNEQFF. The CDR3 DNA sequence: TGTGCCTGGAGTGTAACTCTCGAGGGCAATGAGCAGTTCTTC.

This CDR3 reads CSARTSYEQYF. The CDR3 DNA follows: TGCAGTGCGAGGACGTCCTACGAGCAGTACTTC. The J gene is TRBJ2-7, the V gene TRBV20-1; no definite D call. V was trimmed by 6 bases and J by 1 base, leaving 7 bases between them. The CDR3 length is 11 residues. Germline assignment: CDR1 DFQATT and CDR2 SNEGSKA (reference sequence).